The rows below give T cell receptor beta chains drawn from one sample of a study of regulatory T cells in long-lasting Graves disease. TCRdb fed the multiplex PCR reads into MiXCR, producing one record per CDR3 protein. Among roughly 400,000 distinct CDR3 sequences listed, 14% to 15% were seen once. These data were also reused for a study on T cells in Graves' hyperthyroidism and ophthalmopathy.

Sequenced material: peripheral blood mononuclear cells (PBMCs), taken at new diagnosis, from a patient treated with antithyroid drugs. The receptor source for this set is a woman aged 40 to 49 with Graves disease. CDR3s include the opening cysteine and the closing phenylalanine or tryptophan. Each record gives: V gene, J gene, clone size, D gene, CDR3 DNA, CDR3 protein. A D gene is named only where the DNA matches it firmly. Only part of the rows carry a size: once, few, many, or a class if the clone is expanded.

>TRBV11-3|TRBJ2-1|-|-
TGTGCCAGCAGCTTAGGTACGGGGACTGATGGCGATGAGCAGTTCTTC
CASSLGTGTDGDEQFF
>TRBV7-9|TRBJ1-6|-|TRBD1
TGTGCCAGCAGCCGGGGGACAGATAATTCACCCCCCCACTTT
CASSRGTDNSPPHF
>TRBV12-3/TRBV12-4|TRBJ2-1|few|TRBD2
TGTGCCAGCAGTCCTTGGGAAGCGGGAGGGCCGGGCAATGAGCAGTTCTTC
CASSPWEAGGPGNEQFF
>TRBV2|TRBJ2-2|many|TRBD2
TGTGCCAGCAGTCTTTACCTGACTAGCGGGAGTGCCGGGGAGCTGTTTTTT
CASSLYLTSGSAGELFF
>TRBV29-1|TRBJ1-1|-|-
TGCAGCGTTGGCGAGGGGTTAAACACTGAAGCTTTCTTT
CSVGEGLNTEAFF
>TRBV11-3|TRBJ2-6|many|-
TGTGCCAGCAGCCCCGCCGACAGGAGTAACGTCCTGACTTTC
CASSPADRSNVLTF
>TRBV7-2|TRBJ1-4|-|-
TGTGCCAGCAGCTCAACCGGGACCCCCTATGAAAAACTGTTTTTT
CASSSTGTPYEKLFF
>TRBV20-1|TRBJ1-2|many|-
TGCAGTGCTAGAGATTACAGGCTGCATGGCTACACCTTC
CSARDYRLHGYTF
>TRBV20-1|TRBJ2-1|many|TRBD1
TGCAGTGCCCCCGGGGCTGACAGGGGCGATGAGCAGTTCTTC
CSAPGADRGDEQFF
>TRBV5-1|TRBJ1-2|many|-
TGCGCCAGCAGATCCGACAGCTATGGCTACACCTTC
CASRSDSYGYTF
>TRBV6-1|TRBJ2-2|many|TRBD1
TGTGCCAGCAGGACAGGGTGGGCCGGGGAGCTGTTTTTT
CASRTGWAGELFF
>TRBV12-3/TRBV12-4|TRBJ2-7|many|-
TGTGCCAGCAGTCCTAATACGCCCTACGAGCAGTACTTC
CASSPNTPYEQYF
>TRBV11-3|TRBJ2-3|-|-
TGTGCCAGCAGCTTCGGGTTCGTCGGAAGGAGCACAGATACGCAGTATTTT
CASSFGFVGRSTDTQYF
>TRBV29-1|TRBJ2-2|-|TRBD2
TGCAGCGTTGAGGATCTAGCGGGAGGGCCAGGCACCGGGGAGCTGTTTTTT
CSVEDLAGGPGTGELFF
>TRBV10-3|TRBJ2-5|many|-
TGTGCCATCAGTGAGTCGGCTGGAGACCATGGACAGACCCAGTACTTC
CAISESAGDHGQTQYF
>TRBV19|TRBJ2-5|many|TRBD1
TGTGCCAGCCGGGACAGGGGTGATCAGGAGACCCAGTACTTC
CASRDRGDQETQYF
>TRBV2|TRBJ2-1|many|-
TGTGCCAGCAGCCCAACAGGGTACGAGCAGTTCTTC
CASSPTGYEQFF
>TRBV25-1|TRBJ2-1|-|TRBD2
TGTGGATCGAGCGGGAGCCTCTACAATGAGCAGTTCTTC
CGSSGSLYNEQFF
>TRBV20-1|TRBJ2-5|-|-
TGTCCTGGGGAAACCCAGTACTTC
CPGETQYF
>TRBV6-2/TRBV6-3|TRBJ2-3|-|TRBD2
TGTGCCAGCAGCCTCCTAGCGGGAGAGAGGAATACGCAGTATTTT
CASSLLAGERNTQYF
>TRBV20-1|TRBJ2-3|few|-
TGCAGTCTCCGGGGCGTCGGCGCAGATACGCAGTATTTT
CSLRGVGADTQYF
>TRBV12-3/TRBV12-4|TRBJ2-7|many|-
TGTGCCAGCAAATCAGGGCAGGGTGGATACGAGCAGTACTTC
CASKSGQGGYEQYF
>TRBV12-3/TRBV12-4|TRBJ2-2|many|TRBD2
TGTGCGGCGGGAGTCAACACCGGGGAGCTGTTTTTT
CAAGVNTGELFF
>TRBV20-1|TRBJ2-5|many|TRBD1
TGCAGTGCATCACCCGAAGGAACAGGGGTCGAGACCCAGTACTTC
CSASPEGTGVETQYF
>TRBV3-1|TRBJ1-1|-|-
TGTGCCAGCAGCCCCCCGGGGGGCATGAACACTGAAGCTTTCTTT
CASSPPGGMNTEAFF
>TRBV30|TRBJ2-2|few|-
TGTGCCTGGAGCAACACCCCGGTGGCCGGGGAGCTGTTTTTT
CAWSNTPVAGELFF
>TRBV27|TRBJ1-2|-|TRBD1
TGTGCCAGCAGGGGACAGGGGGGCGGCTACACCTTC
CASRGQGGGYTF
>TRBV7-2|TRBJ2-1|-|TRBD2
TGTGCCAGCTCCACCCTTTTGGCGGGAGGGAGCTCCTACAATGAGCAGTTCTTC
CASSTLLAGGSSYNEQFF
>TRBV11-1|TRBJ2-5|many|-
TGTGCCAGCAGCTCCGGGAATCCAAAAGGCGAGACCCAGTACTTC
CASSSGNPKGETQYF
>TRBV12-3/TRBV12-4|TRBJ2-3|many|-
TGTGCCAGCAGTTTGATGGAAGATACGCAGTATTTT
CASSLMEDTQYF
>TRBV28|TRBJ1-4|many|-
TGTGCCACCGCCCAATCACGGACATTGTTGGGGGAAAAACTGTTTTTT
CATAQSRTLLGEKLFF
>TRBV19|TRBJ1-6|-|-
TGTGCCAGTAGTATGCAATGGAATAATTCACCCCTCCACTTT
CASSMQWNNSPLHF
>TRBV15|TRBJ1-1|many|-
TGTGCCACCAGCAGAGACAGGCCAGCTCAAATTGAAGCTTTCTTT
CATSRDRPAQIEAFF
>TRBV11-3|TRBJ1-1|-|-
TGTGCCAGCAGCACCCGACAGGCCCTCAAGGCTTTCTTT
CASSTRQALKAFF
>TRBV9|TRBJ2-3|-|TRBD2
TGTGCCAGCAGCGGCAGCGGGATTATGGCAGATACGCAGTATTTT
CASSGSGIMADTQYF
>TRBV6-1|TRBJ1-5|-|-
TGTGCCAGCCACCTGGCAGGGCCTAATCAGCCCCAGCATTTT
CASHLAGPNQPQHF
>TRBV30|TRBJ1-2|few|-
TGTGCCTGGAGTACTGTCACAGGGAGTTATGGCTACACCTTC
CAWSTVTGSYGYTF
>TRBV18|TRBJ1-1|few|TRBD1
TGTGCCAGCTCACCACGTATCTCGACAGGGTTAGCTTTCTTT
CASSPRISTGLAFF
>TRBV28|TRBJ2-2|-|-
TGTGCCAGCAGTTTCCGGTTAGACACCGGGGAGCTGTTTTTT
CASSFRLDTGELFF
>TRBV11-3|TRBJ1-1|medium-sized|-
TGTGCCAGCAGCTTAGACTTTTCCACTGAAGCTTTCTTT
CASSLDFSTEAFF
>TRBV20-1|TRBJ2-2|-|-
TGCAGTGCTACCCCCGCTAGCGCCACCGGGGAGCTGTTTTTT
CSATPASATGELFF
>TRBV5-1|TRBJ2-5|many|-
TGCGCCAGCAGCTTGGTTTCAGGGAACCAAGAGACCCAGTACTTC
CASSLVSGNQETQYF
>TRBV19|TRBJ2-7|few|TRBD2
TGTGCCAGTAGTATCTCTTTTAGCGGGAGAGGCTCAGGGGAGCAGTACTTC
CASSISFSGRGSGEQYF
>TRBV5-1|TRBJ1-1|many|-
TGCGCCAGCAGCCCCCAGGGGTACTCTGAAGCTTTCTTT
CASSPQGYSEAFF
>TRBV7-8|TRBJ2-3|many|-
TGTGCCAGCAGCTTAGGGGGTTCTACCACAGATACGCAGTATTTT
CASSLGGSTTDTQYF
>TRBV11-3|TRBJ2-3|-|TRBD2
TGTGCCAGCAACAGAATCGGACTAGCGGGGGGCACAGATACGCAGTATTTT
CASNRIGLAGGTDTQYF
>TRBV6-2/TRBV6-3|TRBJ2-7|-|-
TGTGCAAGCAGTTACGGCCAGGTTGCCTACGAGCAGTACTTC
CASSYGQVAYEQYF
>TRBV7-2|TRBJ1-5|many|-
TGTGCCAGCAGCTTTTATCAAGGGGGAAATCAGCCCCAGCATTTT
CASSFYQGGNQPQHF
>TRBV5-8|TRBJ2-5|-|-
TGTGCCAGCAGCTCGAGACAGGTACAAGAGACCCAGTACTTC
CASSSRQVQETQYF
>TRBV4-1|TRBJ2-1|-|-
TGCGCCAGCAGCCAAGAAGGGGGTAGCGTCCATGAGCAGTTCTTC
CASSQEGGSVHEQFF
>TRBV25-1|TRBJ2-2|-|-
TGTGCCAGCAGTGAAATTGGGGAGCTGTTTTTT
CASSEIGELFF
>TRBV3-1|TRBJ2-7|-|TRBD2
TGTGCCAGCAGCCCCCGTGCTAGCGGGAGACCCTCCTACGAGCAGTACTTC
CASSPRASGRPSYEQYF
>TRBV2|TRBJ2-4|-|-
TGTGCCAGCAGCCGGGGAGGGGGGAACATTCAGTACTTC
CASSRGGGNIQYF
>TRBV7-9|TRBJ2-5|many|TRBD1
TGTGCCAGCAGAAAAACAGGGACAGGGGGCGAGACCCAGTACTTC
CASRKTGTGGETQYF
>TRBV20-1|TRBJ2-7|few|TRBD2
TGCAGTGCCCCCAGGCTAGCGGGAGGGGGGGAGCAGTACTTC
CSAPRLAGGGEQYF
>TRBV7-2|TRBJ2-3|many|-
TGTGCCAGCAGCTTGACAGGCGGATACACAGATACGCAGTATTTT
CASSLTGGYTDTQYF
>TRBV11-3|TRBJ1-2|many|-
TGTGCCAGCAGCCCCGAGGGACGGAGAGCTAACTATGGCTACACCTTC
CASSPEGRRANYGYTF